These T cell receptor beta chains were read from a single sample in a study of lymphopenia after photon versus proton radiotherapy. Profiling relied on immunoSEQ multiplex PCR, and the TCRdb table lists in-frame clones only, not all of them. The table records tens of thousands of clones, about 90% of them present only once. The sample consisted of peripheral blood, taken from a patient treated with proton-based radiotherapy. These receptors originate from a man aged 80 or over with esophageal cancer. Both conserved end residues are part of each CDR3. A D gene is named only where the DNA matches it firmly. Clone size appears in some rows only: once, few, many, or a class for an expanded clone.

TRBD1	TRBV5-4	TRBJ1-4	-	TGTGCCAGCAGCTTGGCCGAGACAGGGGGTTCTCGTGAAAAACTGTTTTTT	CASSLAETGGSREKLFF
-	TRBV27	TRBJ1-2	-	TGTGCCAGCGGTACCAAGCGCGCAGCCATTTATGGCTACACCTTC	CASGTKRAAIYGYTF
-	TRBV29-1	TRBJ2-3	-	TGCAGCGTTATGCCCCGACAGTCACTAGATACGCAGTATTTT	CSVMPRQSLDTQYF
TRBD1	TRBV10-3	TRBJ1-2	once	TGTGCCATCAGTGAGAGGCGGAACAGGGGAGGCAACTATGGCTACACCTTC	CAISERRNRGGNYGYTF
-	TRBV4-1	TRBJ1-6	-	TGCGCCAGCCGCGACTGGGCCAGGGGAATAGATAATTCACCCCTCCACTTT	CASRDWARGIDNSPLHF
-	TRBV6-1	TRBJ1-2	-	TGTGCCAGCAGCTTGGGACACAACTATGGCTACACCTTC	CASSLGHNYGYTF
TRBD1	TRBV18	TRBJ2-7	-	TGTGCCAGCTCACCGTCCGGGACAGGGAGCGGCTCCTACGAGCAGTACTTC	CASSPSGTGSGSYEQYF
-	TRBV5-1	TRBJ1-2	-	TGCGCCAGCAGCTTGGCCGGTCAGCTTGGTGGCTACACCTTC	CASSLAGQLGGYTF
-	TRBV6-5	TRBJ1-1	-	TGTGCCAGCAGTTCTATTCCGACTCTCTTGAGGGAAGCTTTCTTT	CASSSIPTLLREAFF
TRBD1	TRBV29-1	TRBJ2-3	-	TGCAGCGTCGCGGACAGGGGGCGTAGGACAGATACGCAGTATTTT	CSVADRGRRTDTQYF
TRBD1	TRBV7-9	TRBJ2-5	-	TGTGCCAGCAGTCGGGACAGGCAAGAGACCCAGTACTTC	CASSRDRQETQYF
-	TRBV4-2	TRBJ2-2	-	TGTGCCAGCAGCCAACTAGCGAACACCGGGGAGCTGTTTTTT	CASSQLANTGELFF
-	TRBV13	TRBJ1-3	-	TGTGCCAGCAGCTTTTCAGGGTCGGGTGGAAACACCATATATTTT	CASSFSGSGGNTIYF
-	TRBV9	TRBJ2-4	-	TGTGCCAGCAGCGTAGGGGTTGCTCCCCTGAAGGGAAACATTCAGTACTTC	CASSVGVAPLKGNIQYF
TRBD2	TRBV4-1	TRBJ2-4	-	TGCGCCAGCAGCCGGACTAGCGGGGGCAAAAACATTCAGTACTTC	CASSRTSGGKNIQYF
-	TRBV11-2	TRBJ2-7	-	TGTGCCAGCAGCTTGAACCACAGGGCCTCCTCCTACGAGCAGTACTTC	CASSLNHRASSYEQYF
TRBD1	TRBV11-2	TRBJ2-7	-	TGTGCCAGCAGCTTAGGGTGGACAGGGGCCTACGAGCAGTACTTC	CASSLGWTGAYEQYF
TRBD2	TRBV9	TRBJ2-1	-	TGTGCCAGCAGCGTAGGAAGCGGGGAGTACAATGAGCAGTTCTTC	CASSVGSGEYNEQFF